These 16 T cell receptor beta chains originate from one sample sequenced in a study of CD8 T cells in Susac syndrome. Reverse transcription of roughly 0.45 to 1 ug RNA was performed with random hexamers. One entry per CDR3 protein results from TCRdb running MiXCR on the immunoSEQ multiplex PCR reads. The repertoire consists of some 300,000 distinct CDR3 sequences, with about 91% occurring once and the leading ten covering less than 0.2%. The sequencing input was CD8+ T cells from PBMCs. The receptors were sampled from a human donor with multiple sclerosis.

This clonotype was detected once. The rearrangement links TRBV27 to TRBJ1-5; D gene unclear. Germline values: CDR1 MNHEY, CDR2 SMNVEV (reference sequence). V lost 2 bases and J lost 3, with 8 bases in between. The CDR3 is made up of 14 amino acids. CDR3 in DNA: TGTGCCAGCAGTTTAGCGACTACCAATCAGCCCCAGCATTTT. Translated: CASSLATTNQPQHF.

The chain combines TRBV6-5 with TRBJ2-7; 8 bases map to TRBD2. The V segment lost 5 bases and the J segment 6 bases; nucleotides outside the gene matches: 12. The CDR3 is 15 residues long. Germline V gene sequence: CDR1 MNHEY, CDR2 SVGAGI. CDR3 sequence reads: CASSDTGTSGGEQYF. Written as DNA, the CDR3 is TGTGCCAGCAGTGACACCGGGACTAGTGGTGGCGAGCAGTACTTC.

A single count supports this clonotype. This rearrangement joins TRBV6-2 or TRBV6-3 to TRBJ2-7; the D gene is possibly TRBD2 (5 bases). Germline V gene lookup returns CDR1 MNHEY and CDR2 SVGEGT. V was cut by 2 bases and J by 1 base, with 15 bases left in between. The CDR3 sequence is 16 residues long. The CDR3 loop is CASSYPSGIYSYEQYF. In DNA form, the CDR3 reads TGTGCCAGCAGTTACCCGAGCGGAATTTATTCCTACGAGCAGTACTTC.

The chain combines TRBV19 with TRBJ1-1; the D is unclear. The CDR3 spans 13 residues. Germline V gives CDR1 LNHDA, CDR2 SQIVND (reference sequence). V was pared by 7 bases and J by 4 bases, with 13 bases between. CDR3 sequence: CASTFTVATEAFF. Written as DNA, the CDR3 is TGTGCCAGTACTTTCACAGTTGCCACTGAAGCTTTCTTT.

This chain links TRBV20-1 with TRBJ2-7; maybe TRBD2 (6 bases). The CDR3 loop spans 15 amino acids. Germline assignment: CDR1 DFQATT and CDR2 SNEGSKA (reference sequence). The V and J ends lost 2 bases and 0 bases respectively, with 14 bases between them. Here the CDR3 DNA reads TGCAGTGCTAGATCCCCCCTGGGGGGCTCCTACGAGCAGTACTTC. This sequence encodes CSARSPLGGSYEQYF.

The chain recombines TRBV23-1 with TRBJ2-1; TRBD2 matches at 12 bases. TRBV23-1 is recorded as an ORF, its role being uncertain. The CDR3 runs to 19 residues. The V segment lost 2 bases and the J segment 8 bases; nucleotides outside the gene matches: 16. CDR3 nucleotide sequence: TGCGCCAGCAGTCAAGGGGCCAAGACTAGCGGGAGAGGTTTCCATGAGCAGTTCTTC. This sequence encodes CASSQGAKTSGRGFHEQFF.

The chain recombines TRBV3-1 with TRBJ2-7, with D possibly being TRBD1 (5 bases). Trimming took off 1 base at V and 4 bases at J, with 20 bases between the two ends. The CDR3 loop spans 17 amino acids. Germline V gene lookup returns CDR1 LGHDT and CDR2 YNNKEL (reference sequence). The CDR3 spells CASSQVSPGRRLYEQYF. In DNA, the CDR3 is TGTGCCAGCAGCCAAGTTAGTCCAGGGCGGCGTCTTTACGAGCAGTACTTC.

The chain has TRBV11-2 and TRBJ2-3; 8 bases map to TRBD2. CDR1 and CDR2 from the germline V gene are SGHAT and FQNNGV. V lost 2 bases, J lost 1 base, and 2 bases stayed unmatched. The CDR3 contains 15 residues. Written as DNA, the CDR3 is TGTGCCAGCAGCTTAACCGGGGGGGGCACAGATACGCAGTATTTT. Translation gives CASSLTGGGTDTQYF.

This clonotype occurred once. This CDR3 reads CASSFRGSDYEQYF. The CDR3 DNA reads TGTGCCAGTAGTTTCAGGGGCTCCGACTACGAGCAGTACTTC. V gene TRBV19 combines with J gene TRBJ2-7; weak D call: TRBD1 (6 bases). This CDR3 has 14 amino acids. Germline V gene lookup returns CDR1 LNHDA and CDR2 SQIVND (reference sequence). Trimming shortened V by 5 bases and J by 3 bases, and 14 bases separated the two germline ends.

The rearrangement uses TRBV10-3 and TRBJ2-7; 9 nucleotides line up with TRBD1. The CDR3 extends over 13 amino acids. Germline assignment: CDR1 ENHRY and CDR2 SYGVKD. The ends lost 7 bases at V and 7 bases at J; junction bases unmatched: 8. CDR3 sequence reads: CAINPGQGWEQYF. CDR3 bases: TGTGCCATCAATCCGGGACAGGGTTGGGAGCAGTACTTC.

The chain uses TRBV30 and TRBJ2-2, with TRBD1 as a possible D gene (5 bases). Germline V gene data show CDR1 as GTSNPN and CDR2 as SVGIG (reference sequence). The CDR3 is made up of 14 amino acids. Trimming shortened V by 5 bases and J by 3 bases, and 13 bases separated the two germline ends. The CDR3 sequence: CAWVRKGDTGELFF. CDR3 bases: TGTGCCTGGGTCAGGAAAGGGGACACCGGGGAGCTGTTTTTT.

The table lists this clonotype with a count of one. The chain has TRBV2 and TRBJ1-5, with D uncertain. The germline V gene has CDR1 SNHLY and CDR2 FYNNEI. The V and J ends lost 0 bases and 4 bases respectively, with 13 bases between them. The CDR3 spans 16 residues. The CDR3 DNA follows: TGTGCCAGCAGTGAAGCGCTTCTGGACGGGAATCAGCCCCAGCATTTT. Translating gives CASSEALLDGNQPQHF.

The rearrangement joins TRBV27 to TRBJ2-7; a possible D gene is TRBD1 (6 bases). The CDR3 extends over 13 amino acids. Looked up from germline, CDR1 is MNHEY and CDR2 is SMNVEV (reference sequence). V lost 2 bases and J 6 bases, leaving 11 bases between the germline ends. CDR3 bases: TGTGCCAGCAGTTTAAACAGGGTGGGCGAGCAGTACTTC. This translates into CASSLNRVGEQYF.

The rearrangement joins TRBV20-1 to TRBJ2-5; D is possibly TRBD1 or TRBD2 (5 bases each). The CDR3 totals 14 residues. V shed 4 bases and J shed 0 bases, with 12 bases lying between them. Germline CDR1 is DFQATT and CDR2 is SNEGSKA (reference sequence). The chain's CDR3 is CSANEGLYQETQYF. DNA of the CDR3: TGCAGTGCTAATGAGGGGTTGTACCAAGAGACCCAGTACTTC.

This clonotype has just a few counts. Relative to the germline gene, one junction end is altered; a read error may explain this. This chain connects TRBV4-3 to TRBJ2-1; 10 bases agree with TRBD2. The CDR3 extends over 14 amino acids. The V gene's germline CDR1 is LGHNA and CDR2 YSLEER. The CDR3 loop reads CASSPGLADNEQFF. For the CDR3, the DNA is TGTGCCAGCAGCCCCGGACTAGCGGACAATGAGCAGTTCTTC.

This chain links TRBV20-1 with TRBJ2-3; 7 bases are a match to TRBD1. The CDR3 sequence is 15 residues long. In germline, CDR1 is DFQATT, CDR2 SNEGSKA (reference sequence). V lost 1 base, J lost 11 bases, and 15 bases stayed unmatched. Here the CDR3 reads CSARALGQPLVEQYF. The CDR3 DNA sequence: TGCAGTGCTAGAGCCCTGGGACAGCCACTCGTCGAGCAGTATTTT.